This T cell receptor (beta chain) came from a study of T-cell reconstitution after alpha-beta-depleted transplantation in children. CDR1 and CDR2 from the germline V gene are MGHRA and YSYEKL. V lost 4 bases, J lost 2 bases, and 12 bases lay in between. The CDR3 runs 14 residues. Preparing the TCRbeta library involved the use of unique molecular identifiers. TCRdb re-called the PCR reads through MiXCR, storing one row per CDR3 protein. The repertoire includes some 100,000 distinct CDR3 sequences, about 16% of them detected once, and about 20% sits in the top ten. This clonotype was observed a handful of times. Its antigen is unknown. Overall study results and limits: Several patients had high TCRbeta diversity at day 60; it came from surviving recipient T cells and thymic progenitors. One year post-transplant, T-cell counts and diversity were largely derived from T cells produced anew. At around two months after transplant, the alpha-beta T cells were reportedly derived from several hundred expanded clones that came from non-depleted graft cells.

The genes are TRBV4-1 and TRBJ2-7; D not certain. The sequence was obtained from a male patient aged 2 to 10 who had a stem cell transplant for acute lymphoblastic leukemia, so the T cells may come from the graft donor. The sequences come from PBMCs, mostly from graft donor cells, collected 180 days after TCRalphabeta/CD19-depleted stem cell transplant. The CDR3 here is CASSPKMGTYEQYF. DNA of the CDR3: TGCGCCAGCAGCCCAAAGATGGGCACCTACGAGCAGTACTTC.